The 8 T cell receptor beta chains below were found in one sample sequenced in a study of T cell responses to AZD1222 COVID-19 vaccine. Clones were read by immunoSEQ multiplex PCR, and TCRdb kept only the in-frame ones, dropping some. The repertoire holds fewer than 90,000 clones, about nine tenths seen once, with 24% in the top ten. The starting material was peripheral blood, obtained on day 0 of AZD1222 vaccination. These receptors were taken from an adult in good health.

The table lists this clone with a count of one. The chain carries TRBV28 and TRBJ1-1; D remains ambiguous. Germline CDR1 is MDHEN and CDR2 is SYDVKM. The V gene lost 8 bases and the J gene lost 5 bases, with 12 bases spanning the gap. The CDR3 sequence is 12 residues long. CDR3 protein: CASLTGGTEAFF. As DNA, the CDR3 is TGTGCCAGCCTGACTGGAGGGACTGAAGCTTTCTTT.

The rearrangement joins TRBV19 to TRBJ1-1, with D maybe TRBD1 (6 bases). With 6 bases removed from V and 2 bases from J, the gap between germline ends came to 19 bases. This CDR3 contains 16 residues. Germline CDR1 reads LNHDA; CDR2 reads SQIVND (reference sequence). CDR3 bases: TGTGCCAGTAGCACCAGGAGGGGGGGGACAAACACTGAAGCTTTCTTT. This codes for CASSTRRGGTNTEAFF.

V is TRBV27 and J is TRBJ2-3; 7 positions match TRBD2. J gave up 5 bases and V 7 bases, and 15 bases lay outside the gene matches. The CDR3 runs to 16 residues. Germline values: CDR1 MNHEY, CDR2 SMNVEV (reference sequence). Here the CDR3 reads CASISTASGALDTQYF. The CDR3 DNA sequence: TGTGCCAGCATCTCCACCGCAAGCGGGGCTCTAGATACGCAGTATTTT.

The rearrangement joins TRBV29-1 to TRBJ2-6; no firm D call. Germline assignment: CDR1 SQVTM and CDR2 ANQGSEA. V was pared by 1 base and J by 0 bases, with 13 bases between. CDR3 length: 17 amino acids. The CDR3 coding sequence is TGCAGCGTTGAAGTGTGGAACTTCTTCTCTGGGGCCAACGTCCTGACTTTC. Residues: CSVEVWNFFSGANVLTF.

This chain links TRBV7-9 with TRBJ1-2; D may be TRBD1 (6 bases). CDR1 is SEHNR and CDR2 is FQNEAQ in the germline V gene (reference sequence). This CDR3 has 14 amino acids. V lost 5 bases and J lost 8, with 18 bases in between. The CDR3 sequence is CASSTDLRGPGYTF. The CDR3 DNA sequence: TGTGCCAGCAGCACTGATCTCAGGGGCCCGGGCTACACCTTC.

Comments on this clone: Compared with germline, one end of the junction differs, possibly owing to a read error. V is TRBV5-4 and J is TRBJ1-4, with TRBD1 matching 7 bases. CDR3 length: 11 residues. Germline-derived CDR1 and CDR2 are SGHNT and YYREEE (reference sequence). The CDR3 DNA follows: TGTGCCAGCAGCTTGGGGGCGGGACAGACCTTT. Translated: CASSLGAGQTF.

V and J are TRBV18 and TRBJ1-3; unclear D gene. The V gene lost 6 bases and the J gene lost 5 bases, with 14 bases spanning the gap. The CDR3 sequence is 14 residues long. Germline V gene lookup returns CDR1 KGHSH and CDR2 LQKENI. CDR3 nucleotides: TGTGCCAGCTCCCTCGGTATGGGAAGAAACACCATATATTTT. This sequence encodes CASSLGMGRNTIYF.

The chain uses TRBV19 and TRBJ1-5; D is unresolved. Trimming removed 1 base from V and 7 bases from J, with 8 bases in between. The CDR3 extends over 13 amino acids. CDR1 and CDR2 (germline): LNHDA, SQIVND (reference sequence). In DNA form, the CDR3 reads TGTGCCAGTAGTATAGCGGGGAACCAGCCCCAGCATTTT. Translating it yields CASSIAGNQPQHF.